Here is one T cell receptor (beta chain) with its context. This sample stems from a study of T cell responses to AZD1222 COVID-19 vaccine. Repertoires were generated with immunoSEQ multiplex PCR, while TCRdb's copy carries only in-frame clones and drops some. The sample shows 110,000 to 150,000 clones, around 89% of them seen only once. Germline values: CDR1 SGHRS, CDR2 YFSETQ. The J segment lost 0 bases and the V segment lost 3 bases, leaving 1 base of the junction unmatched. This CDR3 comprises 15 residues. The material sequenced was peripheral blood, taken on day 0 of AZD1222 vaccination. The chain has TRBV5-1 and TRBJ2-3; 10 bases map to TRBD1. This receptor was obtained from an adult in good health. The CDR3 coding sequence is TGCGCCAGCAGCTCGGACAGGGGGAGCACAGATACGCAGTATTTT. It translates to CASSSDRGSTDTQYF.